This TCR beta chain emerged from a study of control samples from healthy donors and cancer patients. The assay was immunoSEQ multiplex PCR, and TCRdb's table has in-frame clones only and misses some. Of 150,000 to 200,000 clones listed, about 90% are singletons. Germline CDR1 is SNHLY and CDR2 is FYNNEI. The J segment lost 2 bases and the V segment lost 8 bases, leaving 8 bases of the junction unmatched. This CDR3 has 15 residues. Sequencing input: blood. This TCR was recovered from a woman aged 25 to 39 in good health. The chain has TRBV2 and TRBJ2-5; 10 bases line up with TRBD2. CDR3: CASQVKRGGQETQYF. The CDR3 coding sequence is TGTGCCAGCCAAGTCAAGCGGGGGGGACAAGAGACCCAGTACTTC. The variable domain in full, completed from reference TRBV2 and TRBJ2-5, reads EPEVTQTPSHQVTQMGQEVILRCVPISNHLYFYWYRQILGQKVEFLVSFYNNEISEKSEIFDDQFSVERPDGSNFTLKIRSTKLEDSAMYFCASQVKRGGQETQYFGPGTRLLVL.